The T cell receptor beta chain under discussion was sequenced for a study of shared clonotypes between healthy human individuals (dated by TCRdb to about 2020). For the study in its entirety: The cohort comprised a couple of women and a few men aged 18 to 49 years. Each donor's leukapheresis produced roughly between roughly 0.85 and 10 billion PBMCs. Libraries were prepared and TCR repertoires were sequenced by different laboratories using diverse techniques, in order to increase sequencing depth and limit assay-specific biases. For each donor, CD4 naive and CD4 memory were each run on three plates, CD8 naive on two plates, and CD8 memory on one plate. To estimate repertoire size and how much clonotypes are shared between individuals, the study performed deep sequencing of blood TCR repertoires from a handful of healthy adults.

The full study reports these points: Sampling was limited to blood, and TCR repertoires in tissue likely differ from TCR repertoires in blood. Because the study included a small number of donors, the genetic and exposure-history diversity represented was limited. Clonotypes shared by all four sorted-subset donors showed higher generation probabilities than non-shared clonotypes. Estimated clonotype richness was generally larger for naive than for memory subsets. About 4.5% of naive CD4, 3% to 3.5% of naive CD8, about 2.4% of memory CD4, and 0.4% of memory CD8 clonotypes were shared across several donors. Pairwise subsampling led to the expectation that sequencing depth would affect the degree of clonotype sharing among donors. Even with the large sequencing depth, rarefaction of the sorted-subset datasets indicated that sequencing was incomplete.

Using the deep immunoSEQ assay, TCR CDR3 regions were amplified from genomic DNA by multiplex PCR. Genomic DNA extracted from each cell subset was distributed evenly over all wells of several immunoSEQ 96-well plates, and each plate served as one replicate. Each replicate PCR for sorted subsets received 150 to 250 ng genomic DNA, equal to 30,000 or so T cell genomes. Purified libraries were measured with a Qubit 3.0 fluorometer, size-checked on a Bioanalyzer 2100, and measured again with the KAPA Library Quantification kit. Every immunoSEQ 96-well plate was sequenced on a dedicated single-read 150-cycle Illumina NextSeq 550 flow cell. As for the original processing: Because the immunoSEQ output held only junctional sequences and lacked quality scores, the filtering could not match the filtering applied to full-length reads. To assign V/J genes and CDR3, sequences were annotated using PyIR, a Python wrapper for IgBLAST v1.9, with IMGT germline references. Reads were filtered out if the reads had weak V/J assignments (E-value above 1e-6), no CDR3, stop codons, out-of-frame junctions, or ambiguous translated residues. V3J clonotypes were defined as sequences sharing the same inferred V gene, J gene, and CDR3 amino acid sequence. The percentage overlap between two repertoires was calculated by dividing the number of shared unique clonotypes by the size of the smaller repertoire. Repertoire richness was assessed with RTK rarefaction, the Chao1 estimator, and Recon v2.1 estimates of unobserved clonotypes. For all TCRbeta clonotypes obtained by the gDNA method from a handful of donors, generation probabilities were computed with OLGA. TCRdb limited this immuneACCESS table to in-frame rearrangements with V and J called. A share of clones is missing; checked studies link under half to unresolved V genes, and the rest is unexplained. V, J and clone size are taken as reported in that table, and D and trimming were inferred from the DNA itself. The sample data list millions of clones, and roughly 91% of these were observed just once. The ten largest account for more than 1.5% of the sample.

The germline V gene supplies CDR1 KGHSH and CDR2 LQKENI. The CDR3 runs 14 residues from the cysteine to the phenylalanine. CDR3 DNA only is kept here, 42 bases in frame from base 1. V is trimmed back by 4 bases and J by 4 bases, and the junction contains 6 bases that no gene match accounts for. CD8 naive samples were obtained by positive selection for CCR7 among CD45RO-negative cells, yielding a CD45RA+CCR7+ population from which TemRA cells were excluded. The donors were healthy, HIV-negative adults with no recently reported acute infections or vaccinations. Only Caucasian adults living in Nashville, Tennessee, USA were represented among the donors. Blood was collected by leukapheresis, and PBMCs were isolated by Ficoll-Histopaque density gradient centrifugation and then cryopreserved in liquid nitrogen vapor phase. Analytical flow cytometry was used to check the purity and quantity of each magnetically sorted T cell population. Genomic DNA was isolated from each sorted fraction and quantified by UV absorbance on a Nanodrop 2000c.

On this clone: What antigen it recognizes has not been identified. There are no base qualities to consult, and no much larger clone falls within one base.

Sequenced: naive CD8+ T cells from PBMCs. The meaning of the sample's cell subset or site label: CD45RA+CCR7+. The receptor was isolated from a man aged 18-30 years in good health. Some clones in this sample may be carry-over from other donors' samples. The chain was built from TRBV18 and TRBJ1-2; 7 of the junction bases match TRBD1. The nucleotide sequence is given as TGTGCCAGCTCACAGGACAGGCTTGGCTATGGCTACACCTTC. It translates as CASSQDRLGYGYTF. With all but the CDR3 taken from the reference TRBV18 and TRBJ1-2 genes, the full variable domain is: NAGVMQNPRHLVRRRGQEARLRCSPMKGHSHVYWYRQLPEEGLKFMVYLQKENIIDESGMPKERFSAEFPKEGPSILRIQQVVRGDSAAYFCASSQDRLGYGYTFGSGTRLTVV.